This TCR beta chain is drawn from a study of PD-1 blockade in classical Hodgkin lymphoma. Produced via immunoSEQ multiplex PCR; TCRdb's table is partial and in-frame only. The table records 30,000 or so clones, about 82% of them present only once. Stated time point: cycle 4 day 1 (C4D1), after more than 5 weeks of nivolumab. Exposure to brentuximab vedotin varied, and each patient had relapsed following autologous stem cell transplantation. The CDR3 contains 12 residues. The germline gives CDR1 LGHNA, CDR2 YNFKEQ. With 0 bases removed from V and 8 bases from J, the gap between germline ends came to 4 bases.

The sample consisted of peripheral blood mononuclear cells (PBMCs), taken before the fourth cycle of nivolumab. The J gene is TRBJ2-2, the V gene TRBV4-2; D unresolved. The sequence came from a human donor with classical Hodgkin lymphoma. DNA of the CDR3: TGTGCCAGCAGCCAAGAACTGGGGGAGCTGTTTTTT. Residues: CASSQELGELFF.